This record covers a single T cell receptor (beta chain). The antigen is undetermined. The CDR3 totals 13 residues. CDR1 is SGHDT and CDR2 is YYEEEE in the germline V gene. These data belong to a study of CXCR3-negative and CXCR3-positive naive CD8 T cells. Study-wide points: Both naive subsets carried similar amounts of surface CD5, so TCR strength was inferred from TRB CDR3 properties. More hydrophobic TRB CDR3s occurred in CXCR3-positive than in CXCR3-negative naive cells.

The TRB libraries of cDNA were built by UMI-labeled 5' RACE. TCRdb processed the 5' RACE reads again and assigns one entry to each CDR3 protein, with no DNA. This table holds about 150,000 distinct CDR3 sequences. Naive CD8+ T cells showed a CD45RO-CCR7+CD27+CD95- phenotype. The chain couples TRBV5-6 to TRBJ2-7; TCRdb reports TRBD1, a call that lacks DNA to check it against. The sequence was collected from a human donor in good health. Some clones in this sample may be carry-over from other donors' samples. Material for sequencing was naive CXCR3+ CD8+ T cells from blood. As for subset: CD45RO-CCR7+CD27+CD95- naive CD8+ T cells expressing CXCR3 (TNR3+). The chain's CDR3 is CASSLPGATEQYF.